This T cell receptor (beta chain) was documented in a study of T cells after yellow fever vaccination. Study-wide findings and caveats: Overall, a small share of clonotypes was seen in both CD4 and CD8 compartments.

With 0 bases removed from V and 1 base from J, the gap between germline ends came to 5 bases. The CDR3 sequence is 14 residues long. The V gene's germline CDR1 is SGHRS and CDR2 YFSETQ. This clonotype has just a few counts. What it binds is unknown. TCRdb passed the 5' RACE reads through MiXCR, listing each CDR3 protein once. The sample comprises some 220,000 distinct CDR3 sequences, 3.2% of which are singletons, and around 3% rests with the top ten. This specimen was CD4+ T cells sorted from PBMCs, taken 10 days after the yellow fever booster vaccination. The sequence was obtained from a man aged 18 to 30 who received the YFV17D yellow fever vaccine. The J gene is TRBJ1-3, the V gene TRBV5-1; D is undetermined. CDR3 sequence reads: CASSLEWSGNTIYF. CDR3 nucleotides: TGCGCCAGCAGCTTGGAGTGGTCTGGAAACACCATATATTTT.